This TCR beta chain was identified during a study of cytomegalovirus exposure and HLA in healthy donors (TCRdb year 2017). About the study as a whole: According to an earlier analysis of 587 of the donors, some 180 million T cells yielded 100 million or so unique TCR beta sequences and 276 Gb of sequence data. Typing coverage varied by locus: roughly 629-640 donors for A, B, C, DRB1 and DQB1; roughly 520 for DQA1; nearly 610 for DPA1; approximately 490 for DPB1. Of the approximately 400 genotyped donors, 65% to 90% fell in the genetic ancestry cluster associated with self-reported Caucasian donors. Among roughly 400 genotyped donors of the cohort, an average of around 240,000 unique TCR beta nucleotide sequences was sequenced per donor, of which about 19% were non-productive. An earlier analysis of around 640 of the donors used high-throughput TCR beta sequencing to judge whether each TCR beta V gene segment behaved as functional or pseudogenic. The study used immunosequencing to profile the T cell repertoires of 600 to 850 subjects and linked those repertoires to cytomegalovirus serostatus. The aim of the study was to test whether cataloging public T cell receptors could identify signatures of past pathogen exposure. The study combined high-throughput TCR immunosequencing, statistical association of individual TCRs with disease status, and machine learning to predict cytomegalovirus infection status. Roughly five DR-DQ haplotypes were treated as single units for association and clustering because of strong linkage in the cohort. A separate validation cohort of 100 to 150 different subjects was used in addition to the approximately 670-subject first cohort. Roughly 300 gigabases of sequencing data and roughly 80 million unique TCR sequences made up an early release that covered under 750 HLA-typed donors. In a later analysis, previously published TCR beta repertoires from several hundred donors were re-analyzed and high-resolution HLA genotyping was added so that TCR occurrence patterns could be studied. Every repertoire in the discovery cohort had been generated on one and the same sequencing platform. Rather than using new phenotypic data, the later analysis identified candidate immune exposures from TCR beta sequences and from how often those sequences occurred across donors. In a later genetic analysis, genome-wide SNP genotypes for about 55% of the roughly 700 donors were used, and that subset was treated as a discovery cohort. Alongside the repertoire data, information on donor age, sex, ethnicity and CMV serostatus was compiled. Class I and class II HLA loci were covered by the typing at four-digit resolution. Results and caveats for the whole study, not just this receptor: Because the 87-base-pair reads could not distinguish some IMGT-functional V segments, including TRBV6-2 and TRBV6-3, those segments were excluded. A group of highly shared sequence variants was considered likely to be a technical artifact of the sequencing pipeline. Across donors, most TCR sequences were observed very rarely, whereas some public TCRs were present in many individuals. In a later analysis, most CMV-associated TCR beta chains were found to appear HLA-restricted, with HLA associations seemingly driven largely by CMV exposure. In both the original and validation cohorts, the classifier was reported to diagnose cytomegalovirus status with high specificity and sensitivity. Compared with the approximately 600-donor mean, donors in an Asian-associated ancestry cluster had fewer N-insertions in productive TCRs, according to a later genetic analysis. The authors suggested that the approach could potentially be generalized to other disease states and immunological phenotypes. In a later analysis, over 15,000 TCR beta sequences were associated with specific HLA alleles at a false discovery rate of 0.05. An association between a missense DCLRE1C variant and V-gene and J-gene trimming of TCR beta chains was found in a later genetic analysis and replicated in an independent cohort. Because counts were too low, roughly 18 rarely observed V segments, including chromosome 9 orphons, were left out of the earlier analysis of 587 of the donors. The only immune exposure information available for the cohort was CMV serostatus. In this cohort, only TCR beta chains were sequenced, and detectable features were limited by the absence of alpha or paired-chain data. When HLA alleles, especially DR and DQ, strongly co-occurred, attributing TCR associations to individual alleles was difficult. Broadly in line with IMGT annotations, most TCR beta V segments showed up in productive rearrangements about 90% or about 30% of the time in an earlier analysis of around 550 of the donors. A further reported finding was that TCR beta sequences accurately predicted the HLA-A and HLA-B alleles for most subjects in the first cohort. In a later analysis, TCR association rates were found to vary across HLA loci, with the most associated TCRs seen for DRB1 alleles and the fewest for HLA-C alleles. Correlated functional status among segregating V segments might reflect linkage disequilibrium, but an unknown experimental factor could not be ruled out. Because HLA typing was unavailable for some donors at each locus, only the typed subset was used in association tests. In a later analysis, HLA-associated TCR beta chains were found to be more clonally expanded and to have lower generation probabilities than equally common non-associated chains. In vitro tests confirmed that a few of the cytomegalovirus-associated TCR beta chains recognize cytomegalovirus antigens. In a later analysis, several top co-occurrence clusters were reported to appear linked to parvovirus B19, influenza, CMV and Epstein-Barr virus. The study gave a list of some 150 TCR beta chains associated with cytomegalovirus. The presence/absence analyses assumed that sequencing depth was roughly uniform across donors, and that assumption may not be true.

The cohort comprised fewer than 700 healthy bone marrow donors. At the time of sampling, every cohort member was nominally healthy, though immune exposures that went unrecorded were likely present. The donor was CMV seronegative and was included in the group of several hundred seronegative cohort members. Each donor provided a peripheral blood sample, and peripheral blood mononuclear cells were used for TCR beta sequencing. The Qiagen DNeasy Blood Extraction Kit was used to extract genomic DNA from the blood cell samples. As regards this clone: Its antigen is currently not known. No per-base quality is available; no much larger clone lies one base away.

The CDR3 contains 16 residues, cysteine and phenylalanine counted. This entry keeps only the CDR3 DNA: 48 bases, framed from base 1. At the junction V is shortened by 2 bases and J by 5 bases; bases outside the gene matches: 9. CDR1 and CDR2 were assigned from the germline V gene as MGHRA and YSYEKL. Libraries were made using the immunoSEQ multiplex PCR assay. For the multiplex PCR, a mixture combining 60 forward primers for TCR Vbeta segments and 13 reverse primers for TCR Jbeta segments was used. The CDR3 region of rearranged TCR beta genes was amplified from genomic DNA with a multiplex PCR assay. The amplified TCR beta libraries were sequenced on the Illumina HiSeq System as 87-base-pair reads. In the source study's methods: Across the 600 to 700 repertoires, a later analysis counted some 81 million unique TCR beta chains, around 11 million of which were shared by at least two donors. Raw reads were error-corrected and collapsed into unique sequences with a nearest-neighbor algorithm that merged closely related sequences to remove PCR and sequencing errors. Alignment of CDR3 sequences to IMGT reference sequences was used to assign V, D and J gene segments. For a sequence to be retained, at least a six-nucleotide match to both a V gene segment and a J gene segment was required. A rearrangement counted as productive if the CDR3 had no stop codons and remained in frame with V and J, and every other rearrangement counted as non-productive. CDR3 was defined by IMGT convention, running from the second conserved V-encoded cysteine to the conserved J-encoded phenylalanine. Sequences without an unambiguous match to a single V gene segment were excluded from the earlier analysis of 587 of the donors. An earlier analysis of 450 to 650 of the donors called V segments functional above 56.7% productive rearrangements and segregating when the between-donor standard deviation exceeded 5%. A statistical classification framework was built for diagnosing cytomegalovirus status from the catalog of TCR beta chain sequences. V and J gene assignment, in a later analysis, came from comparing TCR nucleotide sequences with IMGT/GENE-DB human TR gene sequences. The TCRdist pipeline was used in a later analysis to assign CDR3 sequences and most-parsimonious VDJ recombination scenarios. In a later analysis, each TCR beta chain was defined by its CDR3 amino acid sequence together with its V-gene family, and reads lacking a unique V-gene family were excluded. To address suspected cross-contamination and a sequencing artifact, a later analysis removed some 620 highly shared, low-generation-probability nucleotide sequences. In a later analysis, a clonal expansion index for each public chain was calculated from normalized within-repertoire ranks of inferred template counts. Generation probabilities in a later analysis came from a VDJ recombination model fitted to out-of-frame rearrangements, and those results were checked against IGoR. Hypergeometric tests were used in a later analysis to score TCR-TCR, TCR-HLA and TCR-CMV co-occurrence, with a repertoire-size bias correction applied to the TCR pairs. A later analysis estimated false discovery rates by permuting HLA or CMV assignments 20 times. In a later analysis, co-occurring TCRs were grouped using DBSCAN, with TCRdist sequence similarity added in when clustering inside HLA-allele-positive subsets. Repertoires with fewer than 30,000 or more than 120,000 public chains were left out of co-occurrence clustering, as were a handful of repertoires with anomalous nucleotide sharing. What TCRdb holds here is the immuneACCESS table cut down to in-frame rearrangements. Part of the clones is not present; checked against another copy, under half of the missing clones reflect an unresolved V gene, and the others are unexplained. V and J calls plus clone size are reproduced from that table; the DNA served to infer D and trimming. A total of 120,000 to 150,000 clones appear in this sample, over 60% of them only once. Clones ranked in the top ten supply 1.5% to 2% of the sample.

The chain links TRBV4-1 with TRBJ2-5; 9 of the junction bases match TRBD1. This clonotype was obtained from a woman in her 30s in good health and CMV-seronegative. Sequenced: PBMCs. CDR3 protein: CASSQFRTGEAETQYF. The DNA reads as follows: TGCGCCAGCAGCCAATTCCGGACAGGGGAGGCGGAGACCCAGTACTTC.